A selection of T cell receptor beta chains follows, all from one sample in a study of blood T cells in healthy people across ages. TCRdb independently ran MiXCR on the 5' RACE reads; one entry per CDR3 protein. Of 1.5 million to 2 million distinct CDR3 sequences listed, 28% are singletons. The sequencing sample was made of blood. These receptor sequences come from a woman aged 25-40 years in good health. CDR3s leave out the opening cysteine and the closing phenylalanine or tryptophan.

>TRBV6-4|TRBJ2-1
ASRDTREQF
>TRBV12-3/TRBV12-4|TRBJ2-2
ASSGNLRGGGELF
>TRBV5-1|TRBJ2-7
ASSWTSGGPEQY
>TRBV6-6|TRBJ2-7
ASTPSGRLYEQY
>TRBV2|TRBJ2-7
ASSDTLSYEQY
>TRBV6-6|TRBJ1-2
AGIDYPTGARNYGYT
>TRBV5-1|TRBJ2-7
ASSSELHEQY
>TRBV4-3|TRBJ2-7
ASSQDTGQIYEQY
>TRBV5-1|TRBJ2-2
ASSLEDTNTGELF
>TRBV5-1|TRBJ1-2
ASSSGTGDANYGYT
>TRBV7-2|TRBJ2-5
ASSPGGERIRETQY
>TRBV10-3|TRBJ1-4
AISEIGGVGEKLF
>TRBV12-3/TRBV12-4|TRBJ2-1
ASSLASGRGNEQF
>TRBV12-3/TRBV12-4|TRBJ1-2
ASSDEEGIHGYT
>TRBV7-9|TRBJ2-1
ASSSTGQVDEQF
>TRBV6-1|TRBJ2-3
ASRPTARDRGTDTQY
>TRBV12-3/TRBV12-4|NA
ACSPQGLAGVHEQY
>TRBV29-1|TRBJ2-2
SVEEGPGRELF
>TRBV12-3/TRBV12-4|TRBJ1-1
ASSLSRGITEAF
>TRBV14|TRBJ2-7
ASSQEFGIEQY
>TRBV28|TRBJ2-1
ASRGSGGRGGDEQF
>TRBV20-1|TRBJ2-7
SASNPGQGALEQY
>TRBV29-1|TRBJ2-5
SVGEQETQY
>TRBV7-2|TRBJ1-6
ASSLGAGTVGSPLH
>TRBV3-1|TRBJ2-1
SSSQDATGGSYNEQF
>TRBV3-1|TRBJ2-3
ASSQTRRDTQY
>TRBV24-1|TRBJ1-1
ATSAGADSEAF
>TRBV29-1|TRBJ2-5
SVKGTGETQY
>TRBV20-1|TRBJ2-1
SVRGTSYSEQV
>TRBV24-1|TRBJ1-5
ATSDGQEGVGQPQH
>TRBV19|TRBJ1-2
ASTRERGDYGYT
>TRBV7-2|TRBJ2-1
ASSLQTGTYNEQF
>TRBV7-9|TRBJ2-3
ASSLVRPPTDTQY
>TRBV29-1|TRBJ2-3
SSEGGRIGDTQY
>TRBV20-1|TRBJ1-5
SAAGGDNQPQH
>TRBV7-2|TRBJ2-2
ASSLAQGAYTGELF
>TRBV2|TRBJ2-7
ASRQTPWAGAYEQY
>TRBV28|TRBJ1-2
ASSNMTGPNYGYT
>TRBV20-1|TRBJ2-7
SARDYYRPTYEQY
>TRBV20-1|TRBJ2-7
SARILAGVGYEQY
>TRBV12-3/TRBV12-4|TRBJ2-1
ASSSATDRVWNEQF
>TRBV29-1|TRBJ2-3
SVKERSSSTDTQY
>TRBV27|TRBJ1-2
ASSSPATGSYGYT
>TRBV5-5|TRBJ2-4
ASSLGHGEGGKNIQY
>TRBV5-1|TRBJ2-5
ASSTGKDQETQY